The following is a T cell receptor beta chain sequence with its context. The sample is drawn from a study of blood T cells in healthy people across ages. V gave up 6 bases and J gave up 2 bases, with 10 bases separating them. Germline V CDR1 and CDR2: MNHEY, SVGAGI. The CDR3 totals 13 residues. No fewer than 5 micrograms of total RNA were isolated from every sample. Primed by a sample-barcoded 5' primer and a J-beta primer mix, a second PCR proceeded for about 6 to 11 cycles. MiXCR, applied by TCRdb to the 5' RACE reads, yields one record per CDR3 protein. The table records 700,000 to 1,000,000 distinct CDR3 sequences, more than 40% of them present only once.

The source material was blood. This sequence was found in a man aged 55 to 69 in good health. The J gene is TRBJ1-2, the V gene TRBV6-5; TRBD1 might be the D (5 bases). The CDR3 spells CASSTRQNYGYTF. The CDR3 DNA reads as TGTGCCAGCAGCACTAGACAGAACTATGGCTACACCTTC.